This is a list of T cell receptor beta chains from one sample in a study of T-cell memory formation after mild COVID-19. MiXCR was run by TCRdb on the 5' RACE reads, yielding one entry per CDR3 protein. The sample includes around 110,000 distinct CDR3 sequences, around 12% of them seen just once. The sample consisted of PBMCs or a T cell subset sorted from them (not recorded which). These receptors originate from an adult woman who had mild COVID-19 (a few samples of this study predate the infection). Cell type and time point are not known. CDR3s include the opening cysteine and the closing phenylalanine or tryptophan. The D gene is left open where the match is weak. Size is stated for part of the rows, as once, few or many counts, or as a class when the clone is expanded.

clone size	V gene	J gene	D gene	CDR3 DNA	CDR3 protein
few	TRBV29-1	TRBJ2-1	TRBD2	TGCAGCGTTGAAGATCTTTGGGAGGGATCTAACAATGAGCAGTTCTTC	CSVEDLWEGSNNEQFF
few	TRBV5-1	TRBJ1-5	.	TGCGCCAGCAGCGCGGACAGCAATCAGCCCCAGCATTTT	CASSADSNQPQHF
.	TRBV7-9	TRBJ2-1	TRBD1	TGTGCCAGCAGCCCCTGGGACAGGGGTAATGAGCAGTTCTTC	CASSPWDRGNEQFF
.	TRBV13	TRBJ2-7	.	TGTGCCAGCAGCCGGGGAGGTATCGAGCAGTACTTC	CASSRGGIEQYF
few	TRBV10-3	TRBJ2-3	.	TGTGCCATCAGTGGCGCGGCTAGCACAGATACGCAGTATTTT	CAISGAASTDTQYF
.	TRBV4-2	TRBJ1-2	.	TGTGCCAGCAGCCAAGAGTCCGTCGTAAGCAGGGGTGCCTTC	CASSQESVVSRGAF
.	TRBV6-5	TRBJ1-1	.	TGTGCCAGCAGTACCGGGACGGCCTTGGTGGAAGCTGAAGCTTTCTTT	CASSTGTALVEAEAFF
few	TRBV7-9	TRBJ1-1	.	TGTGCCAGCAGCTACAGCTTAAACGCTGAAGCTTTCTTT	CASSYSLNAEAFF
.	TRBV15	TRBJ1-5	.	TGTGCCACCAGCATCGCCCCATATCAGCCCCAGCATTTT	CATSIAPYQPQHF
.	TRBV7-9	TRBJ2-7	.	TGTGCCAGCAGCTTAGAAGCCGGGCTACTCTCCTACGAGCAGTACTTC	CASSLEAGLLSYEQYF
.	TRBV29-1	TRBJ2-1	TRBD1	TGCAGCGTTGCCGGGTGGGACAGGGCCCCCCCCAATGAGCAGTTCTTC	CSVAGWDRAPPNEQFF
few	TRBV10-3	TRBJ2-1	TRBD1	TGTGCCATCGGGCGGGACAGGGATTTATATGAGCAGTTCTTC	CAIGRDRDLYEQFF
few	TRBV4-2	TRBJ2-7	.	TGTGCCAGCAGCCAAGATCTGGGGGGCTACGAGCAGTACTTC	CASSQDLGGYEQYF
few	TRBV20-1	TRBJ2-7	.	TGCAGTGCTACTTCGGGACGAGACTACGAGCAGTACTTC	CSATSGRDYEQYF
.	TRBV7-8	TRBJ2-7	TRBD2	TGTGCCAGCAGCGAAGGACTAGCGGGAGAGACGGGCTACGAGCAGTACTTC	CASSEGLAGETGYEQYF
.	TRBV7-9	TRBJ1-2	.	TGTGCCAGCAGCTATGACAGTGGCTATGGCTACACCTTC	CASSYDSGYGYTF
.	TRBV5-4	TRBJ2-5	.	TGTGCCAGCAGCGGGGACGGTCAAGAGACCCAGTACTTC	CASSGDGQETQYF